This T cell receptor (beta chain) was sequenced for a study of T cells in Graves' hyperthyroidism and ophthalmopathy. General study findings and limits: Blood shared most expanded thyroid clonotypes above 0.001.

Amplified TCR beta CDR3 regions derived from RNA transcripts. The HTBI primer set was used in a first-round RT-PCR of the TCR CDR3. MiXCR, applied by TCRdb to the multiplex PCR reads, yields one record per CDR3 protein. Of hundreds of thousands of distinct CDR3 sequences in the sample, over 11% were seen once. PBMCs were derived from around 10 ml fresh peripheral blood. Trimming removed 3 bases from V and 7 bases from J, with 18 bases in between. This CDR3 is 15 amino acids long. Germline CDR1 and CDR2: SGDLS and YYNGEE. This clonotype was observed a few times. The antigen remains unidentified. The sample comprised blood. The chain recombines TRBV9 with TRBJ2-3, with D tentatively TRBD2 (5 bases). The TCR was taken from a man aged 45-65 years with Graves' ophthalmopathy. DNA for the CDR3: TGTGCCAGCAGCGCCCTTGTCGGGGAGCAAAATACGCAGTATTTT. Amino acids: CASSALVGEQNTQYF.